A selection of T cell receptor beta chains follows, all from one sample in a study of T cells in Graves' hyperthyroidism and ophthalmopathy. TCRdb re-called the multiplex PCR reads through MiXCR, storing one row per CDR3 protein. Here the sample spans under 750,000 distinct CDR3 sequences, under 20% being singletons. The sequencing input was blood. The receptors shown here come from a woman between 50 and 59 years old with Graves' hyperthyroidism that later progressed to Graves' ophthalmopathy. The CDR3 runs from the conserved cysteine through the conserved F or W. D genes are given only for firm matches. Expanded clones are given a class, and other clones once, few, many or no size at all.

J gene	V gene	clone size	D gene	CDR3 DNA	CDR3 protein
TRBJ1-5	TRBV30	many	.	TGTGCCTGGAGTGCCGCCCCGACAGGCAATCAGCCCCAGCATTTT	CAWSAAPTGNQPQHF
TRBJ2-2	TRBV10-1	.	.	TGCGCCACCCAGGACGCGAGCACCGGGGAGCTGTTTTTT	CATQDASTGELFF
TRBJ2-6	TRBV20-1	.	.	TGCAGTGCCCTGCGAGTAACTAGGGCGCTGCGCTCCGGGGCCAACGTCCTGACTTTC	CSALRVTRALRSGANVLTF
TRBJ2-7	TRBV6-2/TRBV6-3	.	TRBD2	TGTGCCAGCAGTTATCGGGGGGAACCCTACGAGCAGTACTTC	CASSYRGEPYEQYF
TRBJ2-5	TRBV7-8	.	.	TGTGCCAGCAGCTTGAATTCCGGTTCCCGTGGACAAGAGACCCAGTACTTC	CASSLNSGSRGQETQYF
TRBJ1-6	TRBV10-3	.	TRBD1	TGTGCCATCCGCCGCGCAGGGGGCTCAAATTCACCCCTCCACTTT	CAIRRAGGSNSPLHF
TRBJ1-2	TRBV5-1	many	.	TGCGCCAGCAGCTTGAAGGCAGCGCCTACTAACTATGGCTACACCTTC	CASSLKAAPTNYGYTF
TRBJ1-1	TRBV27	.	.	TGTGCCAGCGGCCACAGGGCTTCCATGAACACTGAAGCTTTCTTT	CASGHRASMNTEAFF
TRBJ2-2	TRBV7-7	.	.	TGTGCTAGCAGCCCCCGGACTCCCGGGGAGCTGTTTTTT	CASSPRTPGELFF
TRBJ2-4	TRBV5-1	.	.	TGCGCCAGCAGTCCTACCCCGGGATTTCAAAACATTCGGTACTTC	CASSPTPGFQNIRYF
TRBJ1-4	TRBV5-1	once	.	TGCGCCAGCAGCTTACAGAGCCTTAATGAAAAACTGTTTTTT	CASSLQSLNEKLFF
TRBJ1-5	TRBV27	.	.	TGTGCCAGCAGGAAAACAGGGTTGGGCGATCAGCCCCAGCATTTT	CASRKTGLGDQPQHF
TRBJ1-5	TRBV11-2	once	.	TGTGCCAGCAGTCCATTTGGCAGGCAAGCCCAGCATTTT	CASSPFGRQAQHF
TRBJ2-3	TRBV12-3/TRBV12-4	few	TRBD2	TGTGCCAGCAGTTTGTCTGGCGGGGGGGCAGATACGCAGTATTTT	CASSLSGGGADTQYF
TRBJ1-1	TRBV29-1	few	.	TGCAGCGCCAAAGGGGGGAACACTGAAGCTTTCTTT	CSAKGGNTEAFF
TRBJ1-2	TRBV15	.	.	TGTGCCACCAGCAGAGATCGAAGGGGAGGCTACACCTTC	CATSRDRRGGYTF
TRBJ2-3	TRBV18	.	TRBD1	TGTGCCAGCTCACCGTATACAGGGGGCAGGACAGATACGCAGTATTTT	CASSPYTGGRTDTQYF
TRBJ2-3	TRBV18	many	.	TGTGCCAGCTCACCGATTGGGGATACGCAGTATTTT	CASSPIGDTQYF
TRBJ2-2	TRBV10-1	.	TRBD1	TGCGCCAGCAGTGGCGCAGGGGGCCCTACTACCACCGGGGAGCTGTTTTTT	CASSGAGGPTTTGELFF
TRBJ1-6	TRBV27	few	.	TGTGCCAGCAGTTTGTCCTCTACGGGGTCACCCCTCCACTTT	CASSLSSTGSPLHF
TRBJ2-3	TRBV4-1	.	TRBD2	TGCGCCAGCAGCCAAGGGGCGGGGGGCCGCCCAGATACGCAGTATTTT	CASSQGAGGRPDTQYF
TRBJ2-1	TRBV5-1	many	.	TGCGCCAGCAGCTTGGTGCTTTATGGGGGACATGAGCAGTTCTTC	CASSLVLYGGHEQFF
TRBJ2-1	TRBV7-3	many	TRBD1	TGTGCCAGCAGCTTACGGGGACAGTCCACTGGGGGCAATGAGCAGTTCTTC	CASSLRGQSTGGNEQFF
TRBJ1-5	TRBV7-2	few	.	TGTGCCAGCTCCCCCCAATCTAGCAATCAGCCCCAGCATTTT	CASSPQSSNQPQHF
TRBJ2-3	TRBV3-1	many	TRBD1	TGTGCCAGCAGCTACACAGGGGGCGGCACAGATACGCAGTATTTT	CASSYTGGGTDTQYF
TRBJ1-1	TRBV18	.	.	TGTGCCAGCTCACCCCATGGGGGGGGACACACTGAAGCTTTCTTT	CASSPHGGGHTEAFF
TRBJ2-7	TRBV3-1	many	.	TGTGCCAGCAGCCAAGGGCCAATGAGCTCCTACGAGCAGTACTTC	CASSQGPMSSYEQYF
TRBJ2-3	TRBV3-1	.	.	TGTGCCAGCAGCCCTACTAGAATCACAGATACGCAGTATTTT	CASSPTRITDTQYF
TRBJ2-2	TRBV6-1	many	TRBD1	TGTGCCACCCACCGGGACAGGCTTTCCGGGGAGCTGTTTTTT	CATHRDRLSGELFF
TRBJ2-7	TRBV19	many	TRBD2	TGTGCCAGTAGTGATTCTAGCGGGGGTACCTACGAGCAGTACTTC	CASSDSSGGTYEQYF
TRBJ1-2	TRBV28	many	TRBD1	TGTGCCAGCAGTTCGACAGGGCAAGGAAATGGCTACACCTTC	CASSSTGQGNGYTF
TRBJ2-1	TRBV29-1	few	.	TGCAGCGTTGGGAATAATGAGCAGTTCTTC	CSVGNNEQFF
TRBJ2-7	TRBV13	few	TRBD2	TGTGCCAGCAGCAGGACTAGCGCCAACTACGAGCAGTACTTC	CASSRTSANYEQYF
TRBJ1-4	TRBV11-2	many	.	TGTGCCAGCAGCACCTACAGTGCAACTAATGAAAAACTGTTTTTT	CASSTYSATNEKLFF
TRBJ2-5	TRBV20-1	many	TRBD1	TGCAGTGCTATCCCCGGGACAGAACAAGAGACCCAGTACTTC	CSAIPGTEQETQYF
TRBJ1-2	TRBV12-3/TRBV12-4	many	.	TGTGCCAGCAGTTTGGGCCAGGGTTTCGGCTACACCTTC	CASSLGQGFGYTF
TRBJ2-2	TRBV20-1	.	.	TGCAGTGCTTGGCGGGCGGGATTCACCGGGGAGCTGTTTTTT	CSAWRAGFTGELFF
TRBJ2-2	TRBV20-1	many	.	TGCAGTGCTACCAGGATCGCGAACACCGGGGAGCTGTTTTTT	CSATRIANTGELFF
TRBJ1-1	TRBV7-9	few	.	TGTGCCAGCAGTCAAGCTCGGGGGGTTCGGACAGCTTTCTTT	CASSQARGVRTAFF
TRBJ1-2	TRBV10-3	few	TRBD1	TGTGCCATCAGTGGTGGACAGGGTTCTATTGGGAACTATGGCTACACCTTC	CAISGGQGSIGNYGYTF
TRBJ2-5	TRBV12-3/TRBV12-4	many	.	TGTGCCAGCAGTTTAGTCGACCCGACAGGGACCCAGTACTTC	CASSLVDPTGTQYF
TRBJ2-3	TRBV2	.	TRBD2	TGTGCCAGCAGTCGCCGCCTAGCGGGAGTTTCGGATACGCAGTATTTT	CASSRRLAGVSDTQYF
TRBJ2-1	TRBV4-1	.	.	TGCGCCAGCAGCCAGAGACAAGAGCAGTTCTTC	CASSQRQEQFF
TRBJ2-1	TRBV11-2	.	.	TGTGCCAGCAGCTGGGGGGCCGGTTCGTACAATGAGCAGTTCTTC	CASSWGAGSYNEQFF
TRBJ1-2	TRBV3-1	many	.	TGTGCCAGCAGCCAAGAGACCGAGGGGTCGGCCCATGGCTACACCTTC	CASSQETEGSAHGYTF
TRBJ2-3	TRBV5-1	many	TRBD2	TGCGCCAGCAGCATTGGGACTAGGGAAGATACGCAGTATTTT	CASSIGTREDTQYF
TRBJ1-5	TRBV3-1	.	.	TGTGCCAGCAGTTGGGGGATCAACCAGCCCCAGCATTTT	CASSWGINQPQHF
TRBJ2-7	TRBV10-3	few	.	TGTGCCATCAGGGCTGGGGACTACGAGCAGTACTTC	CAIRAGDYEQYF
TRBJ1-1	TRBV2	many	.	TGTGCCAGCAGTGTGGGCAGGCCGAACACTGAAGCTTTCTTT	CASSVGRPNTEAFF
TRBJ2-2	TRBV20-1	.	.	TGCAGTGTAGAGGCACAGTCGAACACCGGGGAGCTGTTTTTT	CSVEAQSNTGELFF
TRBJ1-2	TRBV9	.	TRBD1	TGTGCCAGCAGCGTCGGGACAGCGGGAGGCTACACCTTC	CASSVGTAGGYTF
TRBJ1-5	TRBV2	few	.	TGTGCCAGCAGTGATCTGAGGCGATATAGCAATCAGCCCCAGCATTTT	CASSDLRRYSNQPQHF